This T cell receptor (beta chain) was retrieved from a study of CD8+CD57+ T cells in acquired aplastic anemia. Whole-study results and caveats: Patients versus controls showed no significant CD8+ Simpson's diversity difference.

Profiling that covered TCR beta VDJ and CDR3 relied on genomic DNA as its template. In TCRdb, the reads were re-called with MiXCR into one record per CDR3 protein. The profile shows some 200,000 distinct CDR3 sequences, 65% of them singletons. Turning to this clonotype: Its matching antigen is unknown.

The authors sequenced patients whose flow cytometry had shown CD8+CD57+ cell expansion. The patients all had a severe acquired aplastic anemia diagnosis. Blood sampling was performed on the patients, and none of them had received therapy by then. The germline gives CDR1 LNHNV, CDR2 YYDKDF (reference sequence). CDR3 length equals 13 residues. The ends were cut back, 1 base at V and 6 bases at J, with 9 bases in the middle. The receptor's source is a human donor with aplastic anemia. J is TRBJ1-1 and V is TRBV15; D gene unclear. What was sequenced was sorted CD4+, CD8+, or CD8+CD57+ T cells (not recorded which) from PBMCs. As DNA, the CDR3 is TGTGCCACCAGCAGAGTGGGTGAGGCTGAAGCTTTCTTT. This sequence encodes CATSRVGEAEAFF.